Given below is one T cell receptor (beta chain) in context. Its antigen is as yet unknown. A clone one base away is much larger, so this may be a read error. The germline V gene has CDR1 DFQATT and CDR2 SNEGSKA (reference sequence). The CDR3 contains 13 residues. After removal of 6 bases from V and 5 bases from J, the junction contained 8 bases not matched to a gene. Combining a sample-barcoded 5' primer with a J-beta primer mix, a second PCR ran for roughly 6 to 12 cycles. TCRdb re-called the 5' RACE reads through MiXCR, storing one row per CDR3 protein. The top ten clones hold around 11% of a sample with roughly 1.6 million distinct CDR3 sequences, about 31% of them seen once. The source of the sample is a study of blood T cells in healthy people across ages. About 10 milliliters of peripheral blood were drawn from each donor into EDTA-treated tubes. General study points: Fewer expanded clones and more diversity marked long-lived versus aged donors.

The clonotype originates from a woman in her 30s in good health. This chain links TRBV20-1 with TRBJ2-5; 8 positions agree with TRBD1. Sample: blood. The CDR3 nucleotides are TGCAGTGCACAGGGGGTCGGCGGGGAGACCCAGTACTTC. Its translation is CSAQGVGGETQYF.